One and the same sample provided the 6 T cell receptor beta chains below, sequenced in a study of blood T cell repertoires in COVID-19. The data were produced by immunoSEQ multiplex PCR, yet TCRdb's version contains in-frame clones alone and is incomplete. Among under 150,000 clones listed, over 75% were seen once. Material: peripheral blood. Source of these receptors: a man aged 60-69 years with active or convalescent COVID-19.

J is TRBJ2-3 and V is TRBV5-4; 11 bases match TRBD2. The CDR3 is 15 residues long. Trimming took 1 base from V and 7 from J; bases not matched to a gene: 5. Per the germline V gene, CDR1 is SGHNT and CDR2 is YYREEE (reference sequence). The CDR3 protein is CASSLTSGSMNTQYF. The CDR3 bases are TGTGCCAGCAGCTTGACTAGCGGGAGCATGAATACGCAGTATTTT.

The chain recombines TRBV4-1 with TRBJ2-1, with 10 bases matching TRBD2. The V segment lost 4 bases and the J segment 8 bases; nucleotides outside the gene matches: 14. The CDR3 runs to 17 residues. Germline V gene data show CDR1 as MGHRA and CDR2 as YSYEKL. CDR3 in amino acids: CASSPSPTSGITDEQFF. For the CDR3, the DNA is TGCGCCAGCAGCCCAAGCCCTACTAGCGGGATTACGGATGAGCAGTTCTTC.

The rearrangement uses TRBV24-1 and TRBJ1-5; 7 bases align to TRBD1. The V and J ends lost 5 bases and 7 bases, in that order; junction bases with no gene match: 10. This CDR3 spans 15 amino acids. Looked up from germline, CDR1 is KGHDR and CDR2 is SFDVKD. DNA for the CDR3: TGTGCCACCAGTGCCCACGACAGGGCAGGACAGCCCCAGCATTTT. Its protein product is CATSAHDRAGQPQHF.

This clone showed up just once. The V gene is TRBV28, the J gene TRBJ1-2, with 9 bases identical to TRBD1. With 5 bases clipped from V and 4 bases from J, the junction kept 8 bases outside the gene matches. This CDR3 contains 15 residues. The V gene's germline CDR1 is MDHEN and CDR2 SYDVKM. The CDR3 sequence is CASSPPDRGPYGYTF. The CDR3 DNA sequence: TGTGCCAGCAGTCCCCCGGACAGGGGTCCCTATGGCTACACCTTC.

The chain recombines TRBV19 with TRBJ2-1; 7 bases fit TRBD2. Germline V gene sequence: CDR1 LNHDA, CDR2 SQIVND (reference sequence). V lost 5 bases, J lost 5 bases, and 9 bases stayed unmatched. The CDR3 has 15 residues. The CDR3 spells CASSGSAAGHNEQFF. The CDR3 nucleotides are TGTGCCAGTAGTGGGTCCGCAGCGGGACACAATGAGCAGTTCTTC.

The chain carries TRBV27 and TRBJ2-7; 7 nucleotides agree with TRBD1. V lost 1 base to trimming and J lost 5 bases; unmatched junction nucleotides: 8. The CDR3 contains 15 residues. Germline V gives CDR1 MNHEY, CDR2 SMNVEV (reference sequence). This CDR3 reads CASSLWGQRADEQYF. Written as DNA, the CDR3 is TGTGCCAGCAGTTTATGGGGACAGCGTGCGGACGAGCAGTACTTC.